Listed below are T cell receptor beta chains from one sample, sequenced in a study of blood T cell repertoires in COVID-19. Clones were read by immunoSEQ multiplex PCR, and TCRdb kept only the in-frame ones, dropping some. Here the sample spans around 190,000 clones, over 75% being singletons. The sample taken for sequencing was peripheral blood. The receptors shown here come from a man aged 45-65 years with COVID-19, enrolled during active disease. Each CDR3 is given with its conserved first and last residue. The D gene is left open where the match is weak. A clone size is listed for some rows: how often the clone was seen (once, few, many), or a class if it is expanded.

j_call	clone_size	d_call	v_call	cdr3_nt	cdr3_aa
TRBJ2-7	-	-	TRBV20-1	TGCAGTGCTAGTTCCAGTTTCTCCTACGAGCAGTACTTC	CSASSSFSYEQYF
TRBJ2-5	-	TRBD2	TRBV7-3	TGTGCCAGCAGCTTAAGTCCTAGCGGAGAGACCCAGTACTTC	CASSLSPSGETQYF
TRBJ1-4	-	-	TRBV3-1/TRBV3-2	TGTGCCAGCAGCCAAGATCCCGGGGGTGAGGAAAAACTGTTTTTT	CASSQDPGGEEKLFF
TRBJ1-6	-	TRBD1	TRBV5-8	TGTGCCAGCAGCTTTGGACAGGGTTTCTCACCCCTCCACTTT	CASSFGQGFSPLHF
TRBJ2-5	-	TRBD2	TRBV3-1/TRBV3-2	TGTGCCAGCAGCCAAGGGAACGGGGGGGCAGCAGAGACCCAGTACTTC	CASSQGNGGAAETQYF
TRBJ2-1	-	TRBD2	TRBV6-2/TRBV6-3	TGTGCCAGCAGTTATGGGACTAGCGTCTACAATGAGCAGTTCTTC	CASSYGTSVYNEQFF
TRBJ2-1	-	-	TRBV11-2	TGTGCCAGCAGCCCCCGGGAGGCGGGACGACTAGGGGGGGAGTTCTTC	CASSPREAGRLGGEFF
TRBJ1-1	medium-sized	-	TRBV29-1	TGCAGCGCCTTGGGGAGGGTAGGTGCTTTCTTT	CSALGRVGAFF
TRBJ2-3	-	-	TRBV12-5	TGTGCTAGTGGTTTCCGGACCGCGGGCGATTTT	CASGFRTAGDF
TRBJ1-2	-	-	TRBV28	TGTGCCAGCAGTTTTATCGTGCCAGGGCGGTTGCGTGGCTACACCTTC	CASSFIVPGRLRGYTF
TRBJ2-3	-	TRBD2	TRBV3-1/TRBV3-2	TGTGCCAGCAGCCATGTGGTTTCGACGGGAGGCCCCTGGGCAGATACGCAGTATTTT	CASSHVVSTGGPWADTQYF
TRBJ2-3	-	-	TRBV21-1	TGTGCCAGCACCTCCCCCGGGGAGCCTAACACAGATACGCAGTATTTT	CASTSPGEPNTDTQYF
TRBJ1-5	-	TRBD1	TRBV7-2	TGTGCCAGCAGCTCAGGACAGGGAGGGACATGGCAGCCCCAGCATTTT	CASSSGQGGTWQPQHF
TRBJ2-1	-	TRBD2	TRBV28	TGTGCCAGCACTCAAGGAGCGAGCGGGGGGCCCCCGGGGGACAATGAGCAGTTCTTC	CASTQGASGGPPGDNEQFF
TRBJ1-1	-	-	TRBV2	TGTGCCAGCAGTGAGTGGGGGCAAGGGTACACTGAAGCTTTCTTT	CASSEWGQGYTEAFF
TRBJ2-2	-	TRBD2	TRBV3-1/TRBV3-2	TGTGCCAGCAGCCAACCAGGGAGGGCCGGGGAGCTGTTTTTT	CASSQPGRAGELFF
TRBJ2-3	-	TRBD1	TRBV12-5	TGTGCTAGTGGTTTAGGACAGGACAGGAACCGAGATACGCAGTATTTT	CASGLGQDRNRDTQYF
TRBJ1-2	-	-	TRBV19	TGTGCCAGCACTCAGGGAAGCTATGGCTACACCTTC	CASTQGSYGYTF
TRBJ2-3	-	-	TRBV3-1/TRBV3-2	TGTGCCAGCAGCTTCCGACACCCCACAGATACGCAGTATTTT	CASSFRHPTDTQYF
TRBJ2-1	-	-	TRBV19	TGTGCCAGTAGTATAGGTACGGGACAACGCTACAATGAGCAGTTCTTC	CASSIGTGQRYNEQFF
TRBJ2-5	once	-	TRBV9	TGTGCCAGCAGCCCAGGGGGGAGGGAGACCCAGTACTTC	CASSPGGRETQYF
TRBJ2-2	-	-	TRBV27	TGTGCCAGCAGTTCTCTTAAACGGGGGGAGCTGTTTTTT	CASSSLKRGELFF
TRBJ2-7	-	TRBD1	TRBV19	TGTGCCAGTAGTATAGATTGGGACAGCGAGCAGTACTTC	CASSIDWDSEQYF
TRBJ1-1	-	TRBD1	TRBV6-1	TGTGCCAGCAGTGAACAGAGACAGGGGAACACTGAAGCTTTCTTT	CASSEQRQGNTEAFF
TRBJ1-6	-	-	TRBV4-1	TGCGCCAGCAGCCAAGGTGACAGGAGCCCTATCTCACCCCTCCACTTT	CASSQGDRSPISPLHF
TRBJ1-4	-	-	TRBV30	TGTGCCTGGAGGAAGATACGGGTCTCTAATGAAAAACTGTTTTTT	CAWRKIRVSNEKLFF
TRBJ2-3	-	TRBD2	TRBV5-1	TGCGCCAGCCAGCGGGGGGCTAGCACAGATACGCAGTATTTT	CASQRGASTDTQYF
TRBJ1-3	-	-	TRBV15	TGTGCCACCAGCAGAGATCCAGGGGCGTCGGGAAACACCATATATTTT	CATSRDPGASGNTIYF
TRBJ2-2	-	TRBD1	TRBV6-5	TGTGCCAGCGACGACAGGGGGGCCGGGGAGCTGTTTTTT	CASDDRGAGELFF
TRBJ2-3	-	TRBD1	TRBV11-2	TGTGCCAGCAGCCACTTGAGGGGGCCCGAAGATACGCAGTATTTT	CASSHLRGPEDTQYF
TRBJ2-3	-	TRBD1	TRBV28	TGTGCCAGCAGTCTGAGACAGGGTCTACCAACAGATACGCAGTATTTT	CASSLRQGLPTDTQYF
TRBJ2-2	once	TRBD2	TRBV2	TGTGCCAGCAGTGAATGGGCGGGAGGACTCAGCGGGGAGCTGTTTTTT	CASSEWAGGLSGELFF
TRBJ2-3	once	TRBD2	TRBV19	TGTGCCAGTAGTACACCGGGACTAGCGGGAGGGCCTACGCAGTATTTT	CASSTPGLAGGPTQYF
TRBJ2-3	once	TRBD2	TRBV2	TGTGCCAGCAGCGCCAGGACTAGGGCAGATACGCAGTATTTT	CASSARTRADTQYF
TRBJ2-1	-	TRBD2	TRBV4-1	TGCGCCAGCAGCCAAGCATGGGGAGGGCCATCGGGTGAGCAGTTCTTC	CASSQAWGGPSGEQFF
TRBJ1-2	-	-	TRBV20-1	TGCAGTGCTAGAAGGGGCAATGGCTACACCTTC	CSARRGNGYTF
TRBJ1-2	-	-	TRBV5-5	TGTGCCAGCAGCTTGGTCGTTGGGCTCCCGAACTATGGCTACACCTTC	CASSLVVGLPNYGYTF
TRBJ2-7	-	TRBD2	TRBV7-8	TGTGCCAGCAGCTCGCATCAGACTAGCGGGTACTACGAGCAGTACTTC	CASSSHQTSGYYEQYF
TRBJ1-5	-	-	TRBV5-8	TGTGCCAGCAGCTTATTGGCTCAGCCCCAGCATTTT	CASSLLAQPQHF
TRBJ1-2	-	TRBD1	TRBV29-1	TGCAGCGTCCCCGCCCGGACAGGGGTGAACTATGGCTACACCTTC	CSVPARTGVNYGYTF
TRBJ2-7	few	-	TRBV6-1	TGTGCCAGCAGTGAAGCTCGGGTTTCCGAGCAGTACTTC	CASSEARVSEQYF
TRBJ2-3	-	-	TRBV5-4	TGTGCCAGCAGCCTCTCGGGATATACGCAGTATTTT	CASSLSGYTQYF
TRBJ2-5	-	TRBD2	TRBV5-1	TGCGCCAGCTGGACTAGCGGACAAGAGACCCAGTACTTC	CASWTSGQETQYF
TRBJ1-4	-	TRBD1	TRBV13	TGTGCCAGCAGCTTAGCCGGGACAGGGGGCCCCGTAACTAATGAAAAACTGTTTTTT	CASSLAGTGGPVTNEKLFF
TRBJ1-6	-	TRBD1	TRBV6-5	TGTGCCAGCAGTTCCAGGGGGATTTATAATTCACCCCTCCACTTT	CASSSRGIYNSPLHF